The 32 T cell receptor beta chains reported below all come from one sample, sequenced in a study of control samples from healthy donors and cancer patients. Profiled with immunoSEQ multiplex PCR; TCRdb holds only in-frame clones, not every one. The table includes roughly 64,000 clones, around nine tenths detected once. Source material: PBMCs. The origin of the receptors is a woman aged 50 to 60 with colorectal cancer.

The sample holds a few counts of this clone. The V call is TRBV6-5, the J call TRBJ1-1; possible D gene TRBD1, 5 bases. The V gene's germline CDR1 is MNHEY and CDR2 SVGAGI. The CDR3 covers 16 residues. V was shortened by 0 bases and J by 8 bases, with 19 bases between the two germline ends. The CDR3, as DNA: TGTGCCAGCAGTTACTCGCTTTGGGGCAGCGCCCGAGAAGCTTTCTTT. Encoded protein: CASSYSLWGSAREAFF.

The rearrangement uses TRBV25-1 and TRBJ1-2; D is perhaps TRBD1 (5 bases). CDR3 length equals 16 residues. The germline V gene has CDR1 MGHDK and CDR2 SYGVNS. V was pared by 0 bases and J by 2 bases, with 13 bases between. The CDR3 DNA reads TGTGCCAGCAGTGAATATTTCGGGACGGACAACTATGGCTACACCTTC. This sequence encodes CASSEYFGTDNYGYTF.

This chain uses TRBV5-6 with TRBJ1-4; perhaps TRBD1 as D (5 bases). CDR1 and CDR2 (germline): SGHDT, YYEEEE. V lost 4 bases and J lost 3, with 13 bases in between. This CDR3 has 15 amino acids. The CDR3 reads CASSPRDDSNEKLFF. The CDR3 coding sequence is TGTGCCAGCAGCCCCCGGGACGATTCTAATGAAAAACTGTTTTTT.

This chain links TRBV13 with TRBJ2-4; 8 bases match TRBD1. The length of the CDR3 is 14 residues. Unmatched junction bases numbered 8, after V lost 5 bases and J lost 8 bases. Germline V gene data show CDR1 as PRHDT and CDR2 as FYEKMQ (reference sequence). The CDR3 sequence: CASSLRGRDDIQYF. The DNA of the CDR3 is TGTGCCAGCAGCCTCAGGGGGCGCGATGACATTCAGTACTTC.

CDR3 amino acids: CASSGTGLNTEAFF. CDR3 bases: TGTGCCAGCAGCGGGACAGGGTTGAACACTGAAGCTTTCTTT. The chain combines TRBV11-2 with TRBJ1-1; the match to TRBD1 covers 9 bases. The CDR3 is 14 amino acids. The germline V gene has CDR1 SGHAT and CDR2 FQNNGV. The V and J ends lost 5 bases and 0 bases, in that order; junction bases with no gene match: 1.

Notes on this clone: This specimen includes other DNA sequences encoding the same CDR3. V and J are TRBV2 and TRBJ2-5; 7 bases map to TRBD1. Germline values: CDR1 SNHLY, CDR2 FYNNEI. This CDR3 is built from 14 residues. With V trimmed by 3 bases and J by 5 bases, 6 bases remained unmatched. The CDR3 here is CASSEERGRETQYF. Here the CDR3 DNA reads TGTGCCAGCAGTGAGGAAAGGGGGCGGGAGACCCAGTACTTC.

This clone was observed a few times. The V gene is TRBV21-1, the J gene TRBJ1-5. TRBV21-1 is shown as a pseudogene. The CDR3 is 13 amino acids. CDR3 nucleotide sequence: TGTGCCAGCCGAGCAGAGAGCAATCAGCCCCAGCATTTT. This translates into CASRAESNQPQHF.

V usage is TRBV4-2 and J usage is TRBJ1-1; D remains unclear. Looked up from germline, CDR1 is LGHNA and CDR2 is YNFKEQ. The CDR3 length is 14 residues. V lost 4 bases to trimming and J lost 4 bases, with 13 bases between them. CDR3 sequence reads: CASSRTEPATEAFF. In DNA, the CDR3 is TGTGCCAGCAGCCGGACGGAGCCGGCCACTGAAGCTTTCTTT.

The chain links TRBV19 to TRBJ2-7; possibly TRBD1 for D (6 bases). CDR3 length equals 12 residues. V dropped 7 bases and J dropped 0 bases, with 7 bases sitting between them. Germline loops: CDR1 LNHDA, CDR2 SQIVND (reference sequence). CDR3 amino acids: CASKGVSYEQYF. The DNA of the CDR3 is TGTGCCAGTAAGGGGGTCTCCTACGAGCAGTACTTC.

This chain connects TRBV6-2 or TRBV6-3 to TRBJ1-6; D gene ambiguous. V was shortened by 6 bases and J by 8 bases, with 14 bases between the two germline ends. Germline CDR1 is MNHEY and CDR2 is SVGEGT. The CDR3 has 14 amino acids. CDR3 in DNA: TGTGCCAGCAGCGTGGCAGGCGGCCATTCACCCCTCCACTTT. Protein product: CASSVAGGHSPLHF.

V gene TRBV5-1 combines with J gene TRBJ2-3, with TRBD2 matching over 7 bases. CDR1 SGHRS and CDR2 YFSETQ come from the germline V gene. With 0 bases clipped from V and 6 bases from J, the junction kept 4 bases outside the gene matches. The length of the CDR3 is 14 residues. CDR3: CASSLGEGPDTQYF. As DNA, the CDR3 is TGCGCCAGCAGCTTGGGGGAGGGGCCCGATACGCAGTATTTT.

The genes are TRBV2 and TRBJ2-1, with D possibly being TRBD1 (6 bases). The CDR3 consists of 18 residues. Trimming pared 1 base from V and 2 bases from J, leaving 18 bases between. Germline-derived CDR1 and CDR2 are SNHLY and FYNNEI. CDR3 amino acids: CASSEGETRGSPYNEQFF. CDR3 DNA: TGTGCCAGCAGTGAAGGGGAAACCAGGGGAAGCCCCTACAATGAGCAGTTCTTC.

The chain couples TRBV10-3 to TRBJ2-3; tentative D call: TRBD1 (5 bases). CDR1 ENHRY and CDR2 SYGVKD come from the germline V gene. This CDR3 is built from 16 residues. V was shortened by 0 bases and J by 2 bases, with 12 bases between the two germline ends. Here the CDR3 reads CAISESSGSTTDTQYF. The CDR3, as DNA: TGTGCCATCAGTGAGTCGTCAGGGTCCACCACAGATACGCAGTATTTT.

The V and J genes are TRBV5-1 and TRBJ2-7, with D tentatively TRBD1 (5 bases). Trimming left V 0 bases short and J 5 bases short, with 12 bases between. The CDR3 covers 14 residues. The germline gives CDR1 SGHRS, CDR2 YFSETQ. This CDR3 reads CASSLGDRGDEQYF. For the CDR3, the DNA is TGCGCCAGCAGCTTGGGGGATAGGGGCGACGAGCAGTACTTC.

This clone has more than one count but fewer than ten. The V call is TRBV5-6, the J call TRBJ2-3, with 10 bases lining up with TRBD2. This CDR3 contains 16 residues. The germline V gene encodes CDR1 SGHDT and CDR2 YYEEEE. J was trimmed by 1 base and V by 1 base; bases with no gene match: 3. This CDR3 is CASSLLGTSGTDTQYF. The CDR3 DNA reads as TGTGCCAGCAGCTTGCTCGGGACTAGCGGCACAGATACGCAGTATTTT.

This clone was counted between two and nine times. The chain carries TRBV9 and TRBJ1-1; D is undetermined. Per the germline V gene, CDR1 is SGDLS and CDR2 is YYNGEE. Trimming left V 4 bases short and J 0 bases short, with 13 bases between. The CDR3 consists of 15 residues. This CDR3 reads CASSQDGDMNTEAFF. The DNA for the CDR3 is TGTGCCAGCAGCCAGGACGGAGACATGAACACTGAAGCTTTCTTT.

V is TRBV30 and J is TRBJ1-2; D is ambiguous. The CDR3 has 12 amino acids. V dropped 0 bases and J dropped 7 bases, with 9 bases sitting between them. Looked up from germline, CDR1 is GTSNPN and CDR2 is SVGIG (reference sequence). The CDR3 bases are TGTGCCTGGAGTGTTGGTGGGTTTGGCTACACCTTC. Its translation is CAWSVGGFGYTF.

This chain joins TRBV5-1 and TRBJ2-5; D ambiguous. The CDR3 extends over 12 amino acids. Trimming stripped 4 bases from V and 2 bases from J, with 6 bases between. CDR1 and CDR2 (germline): SGHRS, YFSETQ. This CDR3 is CASSRQQETQYF. CDR3 nucleotides: TGCGCCAGCAGCCGACAACAAGAGACCCAGTACTTC. The full variable domain, in which reference TRBV5-1 and TRBJ2-5 provide the parts outside the CDR3, is KAGVTQTPRYLIKTRGQQVTLSCSPISGHRSVSWYQQTPGQGLQFLFEYFSETQRNKGNFPGRFSGRQFSNSRSEMNVSTLELGDSALYLCASSRQQETQYFGPGTRLLVL.

This clone appeared a single time. For the CDR3, the DNA is TGTGCCAGCTCACCGGTTTCAGGAACCTTACGCTACGAGCAGTACTTC. Translated: CASSPVSGTLRYEQYF. The chain joins TRBV18 to TRBJ2-7, with no clear D. Germline V gene lookup returns CDR1 KGHSH and CDR2 LQKENI. V was cut by 3 bases and J by 3 bases, with 18 bases left in between. The CDR3 contains 16 residues.

This chain links TRBV27 with TRBJ2-2; D possibly corresponds to TRBD2 (5 bases). Germline V CDR1 and CDR2: MNHEY, SMNVEV (reference sequence). V lost 6 bases and J 6 bases, leaving 20 bases between the germline ends. The CDR3 contains 16 residues. The chain's CDR3 is CASSPQASSRAGELFF. The CDR3 coding sequence is TGTGCCAGCAGCCCCCAGGCTAGCAGTAGGGCCGGGGAGCTGTTTTTT.

This clone was observed a few times. This rearrangement joins TRBV29-1 to TRBJ2-3; perhaps TRBD1 as D (7 bases). Germline-derived CDR1 and CDR2 are SQVTM and ANQGSEA. With 5 bases removed from V and 3 bases from J, the gap between germline ends came to 15 bases. This CDR3 is built from 14 residues. This CDR3 reads CSVLRDSSTDTQYF. CDR3 bases: TGCAGCGTTCTGCGGGACAGCTCTACAGATACGCAGTATTTT.

The chain combines TRBV11-1 with TRBJ2-5; 11 bases fit TRBD2. V lost 5 bases to trimming and J lost 2 bases; unmatched junction nucleotides: 7. The germline V gene has CDR1 SGHAT and CDR2 FQDESV (reference sequence). The CDR3 runs 16 residues. This CDR3 is CASSPRLAGTQETQYF. The CDR3 DNA is TGTGCCAGCAGCCCCCGACTAGCGGGGACTCAAGAGACCCAGTACTTC.

The J gene is TRBJ1-1, the V gene TRBV6-5, with D unresolved. The germline V gene encodes CDR1 MNHEY and CDR2 SVGAGI. The CDR3 is 11 amino acids. With 8 bases removed from V and 6 bases from J, the gap between germline ends came to 10 bases. CDR3 in DNA: TGTGCCAGCCTTAGGAGCTCTGAAGCTTTCTTT. This gives the protein CASLRSSEAFF.

V and J are TRBV30 and TRBJ1-1; 8 nucleotides align to TRBD1. This CDR3 spans 12 amino acids. Germline V gene lookup returns CDR1 GTSNPN and CDR2 SVGIG (reference sequence). Germline trimming cut 8 bases from V and 4 bases from J; bases unmatched to any gene: 6. The CDR3 reads CARQGWGTEAFF. In nucleotides, the CDR3 is TGTGCCCGACAGGGGTGGGGCACTGAAGCTTTCTTT.

This clone was observed a handful of times. This chain connects TRBV5-1 to TRBJ2-3; D remains unclear. CDR1 is SGHRS, CDR2 YFSETQ, per germline. With 3 bases removed from V and 2 bases from J, the gap between germline ends came to 10 bases. The CDR3 is 14 amino acids. The CDR3 reads CASSWGDTTDTQYF. The CDR3, as DNA: TGCGCCAGCAGCTGGGGTGACACCACAGATACGCAGTATTTT.

The J gene is TRBJ1-2, the V gene TRBV19, with a possible D match to TRBD1 (5 bases). V lost 6 bases to trimming and J lost 5 bases, with 16 bases between them. This CDR3 is built from 14 residues. The germline V gene has CDR1 LNHDA and CDR2 SQIVND (reference sequence). CDR3 sequence (DNA): TGTGCCAGTAGCTCAGCCCAGGGTCAGTATGGCTACACCTTC. Translated: CASSSAQGQYGYTF.

The genes are TRBV27 and TRBJ1-1; D gene unclear. This CDR3 has 15 amino acids. CDR1 is MNHEY, CDR2 SMNVEV, per germline (reference sequence). V shed 4 bases and J shed 0 bases, with 12 bases lying between them. The CDR3 DNA reads as TGTGCCAGCAGTTCCCGTAAAAGGTTGAACACTGAAGCTTTCTTT. Protein sequence: CASSSRKRLNTEAFF.

The chain couples TRBV5-5 to TRBJ2-5; TRBD2 matches 11 bases. The length of the CDR3 is 16 residues. The germline gives CDR1 SGHKS, CDR2 YYEKEE (reference sequence). V trimming: 2 bases; J trimming: 5 bases; junction bases outside the gene matches: 8. CDR3 DNA sequence: TGTGCCAGCAGCTTTAGCGGGGGGGCTATGGCCGAGACCCAGTACTTC. Residues: CASSFSGGAMAETQYF.

The chain is built from TRBV11-3 and TRBJ1-1, with TRBD1 matching 10 bases. There are 15 residues in the CDR3. Germline CDR1 is SGHNT and CDR2 is YENEEA. Trimming cost V 4 bases and J 3 bases; bases outside gene matches: 5. The chain's CDR3 is CASSSDRGPDTEAFF. The DNA for the CDR3 is TGTGCCAGCAGCTCTGACAGGGGGCCTGACACTGAAGCTTTCTTT.

This clone was seen a single time. The V and J genes are TRBV5-6 and TRBJ1-1, with 8 positions matching TRBD1. The CDR3 has 15 amino acids. V dropped 3 bases and J dropped 6; count of bases not matched to a gene: 10. The V gene's germline CDR1 is SGHDT and CDR2 YYEEEE. The CDR3, as DNA: TGTGCCAGCAGCTATTGGGGGCAGGGGGCATCTGAAGCTTTCTTT. Amino acid sequence: CASSYWGQGASEAFF. Full variable domain (outside the CDR3, taken from reference TRBV5-6 and TRBJ1-1): DAGVTQSPTHLIKTRGQQVTLRCSPKSGHDTVSWYQQALGQGPQFIFQYYEEEERQRGNFPDRFSGHQFPNYSSELNVNALLLGDSALYLCASSYWGQGASEAFFGQGTRLTVV.

This clone was detected once. The chain joins TRBV5-1 to TRBJ2-7; 8 bases map to TRBD1. CDR1 is SGHRS, CDR2 YFSETQ, per germline. V lost 4 bases, J lost 7 bases, and 10 bases stayed unmatched. The CDR3 totals 14 residues. The CDR3 protein is CASSGGQVVGEQYF. The CDR3 DNA sequence: TGCGCCAGCAGCGGGGGACAGGTTGTAGGGGAGCAGTACTTC. Using reference TRBV5-1 and TRBJ2-7 for the parts outside the CDR3, the full variable domain is KAGVTQTPRYLIKTRGQQVTLSCSPISGHRSVSWYQQTPGQGLQFLFEYFSETQRNKGNFPGRFSGRQFSNSRSEMNVSTLELGDSALYLCASSGGQVVGEQYFGPGTRLTVT.

The V gene is TRBV19, the J gene TRBJ2-1, with 9 bases fitting TRBD2. This CDR3 is built from 17 residues. With 3 bases clipped from V and 6 bases from J, the junction kept 12 bases outside the gene matches. The germline V gene encodes CDR1 LNHDA and CDR2 SQIVND (reference sequence). CDR3 DNA: TGTGCCAGTAGTATTCTCCGAGGAGCGGGAGGCTTCAATGAGCAGTTCTTC. Its translation: CASSILRGAGGFNEQFF.